The following is a TCR beta chain sequence with its context. Sequencing used immunoSEQ multiplex PCR; TCRdb keeps in-frame clones, though not all of them. The sample lists 150,000 to 200,000 clones, roughly four fifths occurring once. The sample comes from a study of blood T cell repertoires in COVID-19. Study-level background: Sources were T cells, B-cell-depleted T cells, or PBMCs; the material itself was cDNA or gDNA.

V shed 1 base and J shed 7 bases, with 7 bases lying between them. The CDR3 is made up of 13 amino acids. Germline lookup yields CDR1 SEHNR and CDR2 FQNEAQ (reference sequence). The sequence was collected from a man aged 50 to 59 who had recovered from COVID-19. The sequenced sample consisted of PBMCs or T cells enriched from blood (not recorded which). This chain connects TRBV7-9 to TRBJ1-4, with D possibly being TRBD1 (5 bases). The CDR3 sequence: CASSLEGIEKLFF. The DNA of the CDR3 is TGTGCCAGCAGCTTAGAGGGGATTGAAAAACTGTTTTTT.